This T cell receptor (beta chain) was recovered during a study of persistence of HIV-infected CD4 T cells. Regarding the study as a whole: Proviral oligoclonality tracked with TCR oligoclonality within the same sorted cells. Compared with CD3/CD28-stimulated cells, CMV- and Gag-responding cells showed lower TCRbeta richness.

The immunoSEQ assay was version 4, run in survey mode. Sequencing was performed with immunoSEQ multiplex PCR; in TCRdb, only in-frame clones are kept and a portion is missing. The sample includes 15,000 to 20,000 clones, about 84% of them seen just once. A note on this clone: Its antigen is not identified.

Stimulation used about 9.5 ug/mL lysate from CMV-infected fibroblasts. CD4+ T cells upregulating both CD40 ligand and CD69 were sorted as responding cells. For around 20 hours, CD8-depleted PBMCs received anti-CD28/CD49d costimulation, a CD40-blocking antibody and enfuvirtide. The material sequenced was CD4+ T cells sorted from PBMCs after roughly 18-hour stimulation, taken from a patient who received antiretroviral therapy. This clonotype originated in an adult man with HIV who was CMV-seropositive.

The DNA of the CDR3 is TGTGCCAGTAGTGACCGCAGGCGGGATCAGCCCCAGCATTTT. Translation gives CASSDRRRDQPQHF. The V gene is TRBV19, the J gene TRBJ1-5; D is ambiguous. CDR1 and CDR2 from the germline V gene are LNHDA and SQIVND (reference sequence). The length of the CDR3 is 14 residues. V shed 5 bases and J shed 5 bases, with 13 bases lying between them.